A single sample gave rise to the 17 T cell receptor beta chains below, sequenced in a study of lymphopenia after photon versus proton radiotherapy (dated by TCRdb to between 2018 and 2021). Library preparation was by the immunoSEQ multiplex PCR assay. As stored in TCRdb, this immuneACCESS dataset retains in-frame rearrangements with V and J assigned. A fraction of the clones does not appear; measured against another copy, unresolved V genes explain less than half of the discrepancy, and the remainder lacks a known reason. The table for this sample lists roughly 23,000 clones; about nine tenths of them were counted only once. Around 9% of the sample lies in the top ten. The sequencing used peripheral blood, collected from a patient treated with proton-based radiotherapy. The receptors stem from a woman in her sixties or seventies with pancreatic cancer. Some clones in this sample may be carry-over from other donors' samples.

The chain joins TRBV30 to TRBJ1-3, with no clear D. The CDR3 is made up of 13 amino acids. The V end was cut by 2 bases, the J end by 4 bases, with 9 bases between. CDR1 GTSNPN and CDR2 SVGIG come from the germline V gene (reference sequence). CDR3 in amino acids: CAWSMNQGNTIYF. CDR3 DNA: TGTGCCTGGAGTATGAATCAGGGAAACACCATATATTTT.

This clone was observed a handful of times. This chain's CDR3 is CASSTGNTEAFF. The CDR3 nucleotides are TGTGCCAGCAGTACAGGGAACACTGAAGCTTTCTTT. V gene TRBV6-5 combines with J gene TRBJ1-1; possibly TRBD1 for D (5 bases). Germline V gives CDR1 MNHEY, CDR2 SVGAGI. Trimming stripped 5 bases from V and 1 base from J, with 5 bases between. The CDR3 has 12 residues.

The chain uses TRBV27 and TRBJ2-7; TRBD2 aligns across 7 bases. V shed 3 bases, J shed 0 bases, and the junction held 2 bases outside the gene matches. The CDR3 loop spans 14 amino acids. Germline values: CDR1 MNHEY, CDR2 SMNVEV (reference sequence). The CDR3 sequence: CASSFASGSYEQYF. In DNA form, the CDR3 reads TGTGCCAGCAGTTTCGCTAGCGGCTCCTACGAGCAGTACTTC.

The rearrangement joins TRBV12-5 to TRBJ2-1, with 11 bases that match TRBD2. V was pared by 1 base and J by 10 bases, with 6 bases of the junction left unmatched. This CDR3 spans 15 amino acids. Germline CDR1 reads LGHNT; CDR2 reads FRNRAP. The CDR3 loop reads CASGLELAGGEEQFF. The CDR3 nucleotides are TGTGCTAGTGGTTTGGAATTAGCGGGAGGGGAAGAGCAGTTCTTC.

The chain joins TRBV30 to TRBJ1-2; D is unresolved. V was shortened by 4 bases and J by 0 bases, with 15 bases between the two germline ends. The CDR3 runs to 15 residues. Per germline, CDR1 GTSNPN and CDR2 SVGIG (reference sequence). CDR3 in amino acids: CAWNRDPPTNYGYTF. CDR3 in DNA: TGTGCCTGGAATCGGGATCCCCCCACTAACTATGGCTACACCTTC.

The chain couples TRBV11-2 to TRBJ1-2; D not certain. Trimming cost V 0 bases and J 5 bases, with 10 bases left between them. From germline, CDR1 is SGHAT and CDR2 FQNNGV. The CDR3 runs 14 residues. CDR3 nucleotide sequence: TGTGCCAGCAGCTTAGATAGGGAGGCGTATGGCTACACCTTC. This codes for CASSLDREAYGYTF.

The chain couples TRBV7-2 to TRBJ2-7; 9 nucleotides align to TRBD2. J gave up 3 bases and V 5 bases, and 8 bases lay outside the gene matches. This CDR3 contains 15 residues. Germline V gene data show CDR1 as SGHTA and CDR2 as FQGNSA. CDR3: CASSPDSGGGYEQYF. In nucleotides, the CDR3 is TGTGCCAGCAGCCCCGATAGCGGGGGAGGCTACGAGCAGTACTTC.

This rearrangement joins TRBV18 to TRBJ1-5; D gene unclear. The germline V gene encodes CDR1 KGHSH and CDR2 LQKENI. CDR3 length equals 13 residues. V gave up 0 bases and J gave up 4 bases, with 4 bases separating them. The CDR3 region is CASSPPGNQPQHF. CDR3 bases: TGTGCCAGCTCACCACCCGGAAATCAGCCCCAGCATTTT.

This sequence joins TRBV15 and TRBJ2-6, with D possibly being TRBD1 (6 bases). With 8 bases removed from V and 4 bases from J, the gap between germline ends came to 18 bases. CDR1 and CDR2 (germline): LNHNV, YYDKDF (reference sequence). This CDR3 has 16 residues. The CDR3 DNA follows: TGTGCCACCGGCCCATTTACAGGGCGAGGGGCCAACGTCCTGACTTTC. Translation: CATGPFTGRGANVLTF.

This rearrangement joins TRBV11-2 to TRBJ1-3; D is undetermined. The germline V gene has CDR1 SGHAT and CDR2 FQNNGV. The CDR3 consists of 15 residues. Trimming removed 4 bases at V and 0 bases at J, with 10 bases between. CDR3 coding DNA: TGTGCCAGCAGCTCCCCCCGGGTCTCTGGAAACACCATATATTTT. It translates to CASSSPRVSGNTIYF.

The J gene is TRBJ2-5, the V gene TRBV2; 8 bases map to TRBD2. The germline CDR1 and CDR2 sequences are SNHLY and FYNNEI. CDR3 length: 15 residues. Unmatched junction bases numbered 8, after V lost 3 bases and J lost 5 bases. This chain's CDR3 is CASSDGSGTWETQYF. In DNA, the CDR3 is TGTGCCAGCAGTGATGGTAGCGGGACATGGGAGACCCAGTACTTC.

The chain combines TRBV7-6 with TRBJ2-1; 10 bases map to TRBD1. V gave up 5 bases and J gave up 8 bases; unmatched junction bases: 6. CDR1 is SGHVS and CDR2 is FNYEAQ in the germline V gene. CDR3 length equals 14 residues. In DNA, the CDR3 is TGTGCCAGCAGCACGGGACAGGGGAGTTATGAGCAGTTCTTC. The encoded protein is CASSTGQGSYEQFF.

The CDR3 DNA sequence: TGTGCCAGCAACAGGGAGATAGCCTACGAGCAGTACTTC. Amino acid sequence: CASNREIAYEQYF. The rearrangement links TRBV2 to TRBJ2-7, with a possible D match to TRBD1 (6 bases). Trimming left V 7 bases short and J 2 bases short, with 12 bases between. Per the germline V gene, CDR1 is SNHLY and CDR2 is FYNNEI. The CDR3 consists of 13 residues.

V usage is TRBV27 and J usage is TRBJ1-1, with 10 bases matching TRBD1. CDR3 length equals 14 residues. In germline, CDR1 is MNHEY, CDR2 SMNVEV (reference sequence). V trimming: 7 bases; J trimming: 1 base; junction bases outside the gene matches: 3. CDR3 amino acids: CASKRQGANTEAFF. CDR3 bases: TGTGCCAGCAAAAGACAGGGGGCGAACACTGAAGCTTTCTTT.

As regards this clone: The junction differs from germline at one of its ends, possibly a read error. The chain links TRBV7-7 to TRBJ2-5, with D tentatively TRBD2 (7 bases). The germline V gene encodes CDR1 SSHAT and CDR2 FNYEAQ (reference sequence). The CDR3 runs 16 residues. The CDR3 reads CASSQIGLGGAETQYF. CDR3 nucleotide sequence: TGTGCTAGCAGCCAAATAGGACTAGGGGGGGCAGAGACCCAGTACTTC.

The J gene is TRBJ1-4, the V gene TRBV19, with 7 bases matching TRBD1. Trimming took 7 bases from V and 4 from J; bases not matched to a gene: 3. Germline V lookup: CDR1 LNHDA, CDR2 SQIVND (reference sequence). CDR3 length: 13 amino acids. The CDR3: CASMDRFNEKLFF. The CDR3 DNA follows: TGTGCCAGTATGGACAGGTTTAATGAAAAACTGTTTTTT.

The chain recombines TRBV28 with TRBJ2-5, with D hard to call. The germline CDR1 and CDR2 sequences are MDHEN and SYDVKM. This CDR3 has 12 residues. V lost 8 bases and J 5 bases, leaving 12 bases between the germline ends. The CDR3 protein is CASGSVGETQYF. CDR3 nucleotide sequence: TGTGCCAGCGGGTCGGTTGGGGAGACCCAGTACTTC.